This TCR beta chain was sequenced during a study of T cell changes during pregnancy in multiple sclerosis (dated by TCRdb to between 2018 and 2021). About the full investigation: In women with multiple sclerosis, the researchers looked at how the T cell repertoire shifted as pregnancy progressed.

The library was prepared using the immunoSEQ multiplex PCR assay. This immuneACCESS table, as held by TCRdb, lists in-frame sequences with V and J called but not all clones. Of the missing ones, under half trace to an unresolved V gene in checked studies; the others have no known cause. The sample profile shows around 42,000 clones; 80% to 95% of them were found once. Just under 0.5% of the sample is in the top ten clones. A remark on this clone: No antigen is known for it. No much larger clone exists at a distance of one base, and base qualities are not known. The identical CDR3 is also encoded by other nucleotide sequences in the sample.

After removal of 6 bases from V and 6 bases from J, the junction retains 8 bases not matched to a gene. According to the germline V gene, CDR1 reads SGHTA and CDR2 reads FQGTGA. Inclusive of the bounding cysteine and phenylalanine, the CDR3 is 13 residues long. Here the CDR3 DNA is all that survives: 39 bases in frame from base 1. Rearrangement joined TRBV7-3 to TRBJ2-7; TRBD1 matches 7 bases in the middle. The material sequenced was CD4+ T cells from peripheral blood mononuclear cells, taken in the second trimester of pregnancy. This TCR was sampled from a female donor in good health, enrolled as a control in a pregnancy study. The DNA sequence is given as TGTGCCAGCAGTTTTCGACAGGGTGGCGAGCAGTACTTC. Its translation is CASSFRQGGEQYF.